This TCR beta chain was recovered during a study of T cell clonotyping in hematopoietic cell transplantation. Study details: Cytoreduction preceded collection of pretransplant recipient samples. Study-wide points: Pathologically expanded recipient clonotypes increased progressively from day 30 to day 180 as diversity fell.

A note on this clone: The antigen is not known.

The time point: recipient sample about 28 days before transplant, after cytoreduction. Recipients were bled about 28 days pretransplant and at posttransplant days 30, 100, 180. Per germline, CDR1 MNHNS and CDR2 SASEGT. The CDR3 has 15 residues. The trim removed 5 bases at V and 5 bases at J, leaving 8 bases unmatched. Repertoires were generated with immunoSEQ multiplex PCR, while TCRdb's copy carries only in-frame clones and drops some. The sample lists 25,000 to 30,000 clones, 82% occurring once. The receptor was derived from a man aged 40-49 years with acute myeloid leukemia. Some clones in this sample may be carry-over from other donors' samples. The specimen was peripheral blood mononuclear cells, collected before stem cell transplant. The J gene is TRBJ2-7, the V gene TRBV6-1; 11 bases are a match to TRBD2. The CDR3 loop reads CASSLLAGDDDEQYF. In nucleotides, the CDR3 is TGTGCCAGCAGTTTACTAGCGGGAGATGACGACGAGCAGTACTTC.